Presented here are 2 T cell receptor beta chains from one specimen sequenced in a study of early T cells in non-severe SARS-CoV-2 infection. MiXCR, run by TCRdb on the 5' RACE reads, gives a single entry per CDR3 protein. The table lists around 67,000 distinct CDR3 sequences, over 9.5% of them singletons, with 5% to 6.5% in the top ten. Sequencing was carried out using whole blood. All receptors come from an adult who was a healthcare worker with PCR-confirmed SARS-CoV-2 infection or an uninfected control (not recorded which).

This clonotype was counted many times. For the CDR3, the DNA is TGCAGTGCTCCGGACAACGAGGCTGAAAAACTGTTTTTT. Protein sequence: CSAPDNEAEKLFF. V and J are TRBV20-1 and TRBJ1-4, with D tentatively TRBD1 (5 bases). This CDR3 is 13 amino acids long. Trimming shortened V by 5 bases and J by 7 bases, and 14 bases separated the two germline ends. Germline V gene sequence: CDR1 DFQATT, CDR2 SNEGSKA (reference sequence).

This clonotype has at least ten counts. This CDR3 is CASSLGSEETQYF. CDR3 nucleotides: TGCGCCAGCAGCTTGGGGTCAGAAGAGACCCAGTACTTC. V gene TRBV5-1 combines with J gene TRBJ2-5, with unresolved D. This CDR3 contains 13 residues. The germline gives CDR1 SGHRS, CDR2 YFSETQ. The V gene lost 0 bases and the J gene lost 3 bases, with 6 bases spanning the gap.